The 18 T cell receptor beta chains in this list originate from one sample, sequenced in a study of patients and donors after allogeneic stem cell transplantation. Using its own MiXCR run on the RT-PCR reads, TCRdb lists one record per CDR3 protein. The table lists about 150,000 distinct CDR3 sequences, approximately 35% of them singletons, with 40% to 55% in the top ten. Specimen: blood, either unsorted or a sorted T cell fraction (not recorded which). These receptors originate from a human donor who was either an allogeneic HSCT recipient or a stem cell or donor lymphocyte infusion donor (not recorded which). It is not recorded whose cells these are; they may come from a transplant donor.

The chain combines TRBV9 with TRBJ1-2, with a tentative D call TRBD1 (5 bases). The CDR3 totals 15 residues. Germline CDR1 and CDR2: SGDLS and YYNGEE. The ends were cut back, 0 bases at V and 7 bases at J, with 16 bases in the middle. The CDR3 bases are TGTGCCAGCAGCGTAGATGCAGGGACGACCGGTGGCTACACCTTC. This encodes CASSVDAGTTGGYTF.

This rearrangement joins TRBV4-1 to TRBJ1-4; tentatively, D is TRBD1 (5 bases). CDR1 is MGHRA, CDR2 YSYEKL, per germline. This CDR3 has 14 residues. Deletions cut 0 bases from V and 5 bases from J, with 7 bases between. DNA for the CDR3: TGCGCCAGCAGCCAAGAAACAGGAAATGAAAAACTGTTTTTT. It encodes CASSQETGNEKLFF.

There are a few counts of this clonotype. The rearrangement links TRBV12-3 or TRBV12-4 to TRBJ2-7; tentatively, D is TRBD2 (5 bases). The CDR3 sequence is 13 residues long. Deletions cut 6 bases from V and 1 base from J, with 10 bases between. The CDR3 coding sequence is TGTGCCAGCAGCCGGACTGAGTCCTACGAGCAGTACTTC. Encoded protein: CASSRTESYEQYF.

This clonotype was seen repeatedly, ten times or more. The V and J genes are TRBV7-6 and TRBJ1-1; D unresolved. CDR1 is SGHVS and CDR2 is FNYEAQ in the germline V gene. CDR3 length: 13 residues. Trimming shortened V by 3 bases and J by 2 bases, and 7 bases separated the two germline ends. CDR3 in DNA: TGTGCCAGCAGCTTGGCGGCTAACACTGAAGCTTTCTTT. Protein: CASSLAANTEAFF.

This clonotype was seen more than once but under ten times. The chain is built from TRBV7-2 and TRBJ2-4; the D gene is possibly TRBD1 (6 bases). V was pared by 5 bases and J by 4 bases, with 18 bases between. The CDR3 is 16 amino acids. CDR1 is SGHTA and CDR2 is FQGNSA in the germline V gene. Here the CDR3 DNA reads TGTGCCAGCAGCCCCATTACTACAGGGTGGAAAAACATTCAGTACTTC. This encodes CASSPITTGWKNIQYF.

At least ten counts were recorded for this clonotype. The chain joins TRBV6-5 to TRBJ1-6, with D possibly TRBD1 on 5 matching bases. The CDR3 length is 14 residues. Germline assignment: CDR1 MNHEY and CDR2 SVGAGI. V shed 0 bases and J shed 6 bases, with 6 bases lying between them. CDR3 bases: TGTGCCAGCAGTTACTCGACAGCTAATTCACCCCTCCACTTT. This encodes CASSYSTANSPLHF.

The table lists this clonotype with a few counts. The genes are TRBV12-3 or TRBV12-4 and TRBJ1-1, with TRBD1 matching 9 bases. V trimming: 4 bases; J trimming: 1 base; junction bases outside the gene matches: 7. This CDR3 contains 16 residues. CDR3 bases: TGTGCCAGCAGTTCCTACAGGGGGCCCGGGAACACTGAAGCTTTCTTT. Protein: CASSSYRGPGNTEAFF.

The gene calls are TRBV20-1 and TRBJ2-3; 7 nucleotides match TRBD2. This CDR3 is 13 amino acids long. The germline V gene has CDR1 DFQATT and CDR2 SNEGSKA (reference sequence). The CDR3 bases are TGCAGCGTGCTAGCGGCTAGCACAGATACGCAGTATTTT. Its protein is CSVLAASTDTQYF.

In its sample, this clonotype was seen many times. CDR3 bases: TGTGCCAGCAGTCCCTTCACAGATACGCAGTATTTT. Translating gives CASSPFTDTQYF. This sequence joins TRBV12-3 or TRBV12-4 and TRBJ2-3; D is undetermined. The CDR3 spans 12 residues. The V gene lost 5 bases and the J gene lost 2 bases, with 5 bases spanning the gap.

This clonotype was counted a few times. The chain has TRBV28 and TRBJ2-1; 9 bases agree with TRBD2. The CDR3 totals 15 residues. V lost 5 bases and J lost 4; bases outside the gene matches: 6. Germline V CDR1 and CDR2: MDHEN, SYDVKM. CDR3 DNA: TGTGCCAGCAGTCCTAGCGGGGTTATATACAATGAGCAGTTCTTC. It is translated as CASSPSGVIYNEQFF.

The rearrangement joins TRBV28 to TRBJ1-1; D is undetermined. Germline assignment: CDR1 MDHEN and CDR2 SYDVKM. The CDR3 loop spans 15 amino acids. Trimming left V 8 bases short and J 2 bases short, with 18 bases between. CDR3 region: CASASEGFSNTEAFF. CDR3 DNA: TGTGCCAGCGCAAGCGAGGGCTTTAGTAACACTGAAGCTTTCTTT.

Points on this clonotype: This CDR3 fails to terminate in the conserved phenylalanine or tryptophan, so it likely reflects a read error. The V and J genes are TRBV28 and TRBJ1-1, with a possible D match to TRBD1 (5 bases). The CDR3 is 15 residues long. V lost 5 bases, J lost 5 bases, and 18 bases lay in between. Germline-derived CDR1 and CDR2 are MDHEN and SYDVKM. CDR3 bases: TGTGCCAGCAGTCGATCGGGGGTGAGGGTTACTGAAGCTTTCTTG. Protein product: CASSRSGVRVTEAFL.

V is TRBV10-3 and J is TRBJ1-2; TRBD1 aligns across 7 bases. CDR1 and CDR2 from the germline V gene are ENHRY and SYGVKD. The CDR3 runs 15 residues. The V gene end was trimmed by 4 bases and the J gene end by 4 bases; junction bases not matched to a gene: 9. CDR3 sequence (DNA): TGTGCCATCAGTGGTCTAGCAGGGGGAGGCTATGGCTACACCTTC. This codes for CAISGLAGGGYGYTF.

This chain uses TRBV7-6 with TRBJ1-1, with D maybe TRBD1 (5 bases). This CDR3 has 15 amino acids. V dropped 8 bases and J dropped 3 bases, with 19 bases sitting between them. Per the germline V gene, CDR1 is SGHVS and CDR2 is FNYEAQ. CDR3 loop: CASGASTAKDTEAFF. For the CDR3, the DNA is TGTGCCAGCGGGGCAAGCACGGCCAAGGACACTGAAGCTTTCTTT.

The V and J genes are TRBV7-2 and TRBJ1-3, with TRBD1 identical over 8 bases. The CDR3 totals 16 residues. V lost 4 bases, J lost 4 bases, and 9 bases stayed unmatched. From germline, CDR1 is SGHTA and CDR2 FQGNSA. CDR3 nucleotides: TGTGCCAGCAGCTCCCGGGACAGGCCCATGGGAAACACCATATATTTT. As protein: CASSSRDRPMGNTIYF.

This clonotype appeared a few times. The chain links TRBV20-1 to TRBJ1-2, with D unclear. V gave up 6 bases and J gave up 3 bases, with 8 bases separating them. This CDR3 comprises 11 residues. Germline CDR1 is DFQATT and CDR2 is SNEGSKA (reference sequence). Here the CDR3 DNA reads TGCAGTGCATGGGGATACTATGGCTACACCTTC. Protein sequence: CSAWGYYGYTF.

This clonotype has only a few counts. The J gene is TRBJ1-5, the V gene TRBV3-1; weak D call: TRBD1 (6 bases). Germline V CDR1 and CDR2: LGHDT, YNNKEL (reference sequence). With 4 bases removed from V and 4 bases from J, the gap between germline ends came to 14 bases. The CDR3 contains 15 residues. CDR3 sequence reads: CASSPSVDRNQPQHF. The CDR3 nucleotides are TGTGCCAGCAGCCCAAGTGTTGACAGGAATCAGCCCCAGCATTTT.

The J gene is TRBJ1-5, the V gene TRBV12-3 or TRBV12-4; 11 nucleotides line up with TRBD1. This CDR3 comprises 15 residues. Germline trimming cut 6 bases from V and 6 bases from J; bases unmatched to any gene: 7. CDR3 in amino acids: CASSPRDRGSQPQHF. CDR3 sequence (DNA): TGTGCCAGCAGCCCCCGGGACAGGGGGAGTCAGCCCCAGCATTTT.